This passage covers 29 T cell receptor beta chains from one sample sequenced in a study of T cell responses to AZD1222 COVID-19 vaccine. Generated by immunoSEQ multiplex PCR, the TCRdb table keeps only in-frame clones and is missing some. The sample holds 70,000 to 90,000 clones, around 73% seen once. The sample consisted of peripheral blood, taken on day 0 of AZD1222 vaccination. These receptors were obtained from an adult in good health.

This clone was seen a single time. In the same sample, other DNA sequences code for this CDR3. The rearrangement links TRBV5-1 to TRBJ1-2, with D unclear. V shed 0 bases and J shed 2 bases, with 5 bases lying between them. Germline CDR1 is SGHRS and CDR2 is YFSETQ. The CDR3 length is 13 residues. CDR3 in amino acids: CASSLVQNYGYTF. The CDR3 DNA reads TGCGCCAGCAGCTTGGTTCAGAACTATGGCTACACCTTC.

This clone came up a few times. The rearrangement joins TRBV5-4 to TRBJ2-1; 8 nucleotides match TRBD2. CDR3 size: 16 residues. Trimming took 4 bases from V and 0 from J; bases not matched to a gene: 6. Per germline, CDR1 SGHNT and CDR2 YYREEE (reference sequence). The chain's CDR3 is CASSRTSGGSYNEQFF. CDR3 DNA: TGTGCCAGCAGCCGTACTAGCGGCGGCTCCTACAATGAGCAGTTCTTC. The variable domain in full, completed from reference TRBV5-4 and TRBJ2-1, reads ETGVTQSPTHLIKTRGQQVTLRCSSQSGHNTVSWYQQALGQGPQFIFQYYREEENGRGNFPPRFSGLQFPNYSSELNVNALELDDSALYLCASSRTSGGSYNEQFFGPGTRLTVL.

The V and J genes are TRBV30 and TRBJ1-2; a possible D gene is TRBD1 (6 bases). The CDR3 length is 13 residues. Trimming pared 0 bases from V and 8 bases from J, leaving 13 bases between. The germline V gene has CDR1 GTSNPN and CDR2 SVGIG (reference sequence). The CDR3 loop is CAWSVRGYGGYTF. Written as DNA, the CDR3 is TGTGCCTGGAGTGTAAGGGGGTACGGCGGCTACACCTTC.

Many counts were recorded for this clone. The CDR3 here is CASSMTAEGSYGYTF. The CDR3 coding sequence is TGTGCCAGTAGTATGACAGCTGAGGGGAGCTATGGCTACACCTTC. This rearrangement joins TRBV19 to TRBJ1-2, with D maybe TRBD1 (5 bases). This CDR3 has 15 amino acids. Germline V gene data show CDR1 as LNHDA and CDR2 as SQIVND (reference sequence). Trimming cost V 3 bases and J 4 bases, with 15 bases left between them.

The chain recombines TRBV7-2 with TRBJ1-4, with 8 bases lining up with TRBD1. Trimming removed 5 bases from V and 8 bases from J; junction bases left unmatched: 7. The CDR3 is 14 amino acids. Looked up from germline, CDR1 is SGHTA and CDR2 is FQGNSA. This CDR3 is CASSRDRGNEKLFF. The CDR3 nucleotides are TGTGCCAGCAGCCGCGACAGGGGCAACGAAAAACTGTTTTTT.

J is TRBJ2-3 and V is TRBV10-1, with 8 bases identical to TRBD2. Germline-derived CDR1 and CDR2 are WNHNN and SYGVQD (reference sequence). V lost 5 bases to trimming and J lost 2 bases; unmatched junction nucleotides: 6. There are 15 residues in the CDR3. The CDR3 protein is CASSYSGATTDTQYF. CDR3 nucleotide sequence: TGCGCCAGCAGTTATAGCGGGGCAACCACAGATACGCAGTATTTT.

This chain joins TRBV4-3 and TRBJ1-4; 11 positions match TRBD1. J was trimmed by 7 bases and V by 0 bases; bases with no gene match: 7. Looked up from germline, CDR1 is LGHNA and CDR2 is YSLEER. The CDR3 extends over 17 amino acids. This chain's CDR3 is CASSQDFGGQGAEKLFF. In DNA form, the CDR3 reads TGCGCCAGCAGCCAAGATTTCGGTGGACAGGGGGCTGAAAAACTGTTTTTT.

This chain connects TRBV11-2 to TRBJ2-3; D ambiguous. The ends were cut back, 2 bases at V and 2 bases at J, with 11 bases in the middle. The CDR3 extends over 15 amino acids. In germline, CDR1 is SGHAT, CDR2 FQNNGV. CDR3 bases: TGTGCCAGCAGCTTAAACCCCAGCTCCACAGATACGCAGTATTTT. Translated: CASSLNPSSTDTQYF.

This sequence joins TRBV6-2 or TRBV6-3 and TRBJ2-1, with D perhaps matching TRBD2 (5 bases). Per germline, CDR1 MNHEY and CDR2 SVGEGT. V gave up 2 bases and J gave up 7 bases, with 12 bases separating them. The CDR3 extends over 14 amino acids. CDR3 bases: TGTGCCAGCAGTTACCGACTAAAGGGTAATGAGCAGTTCTTC. Its translation: CASSYRLKGNEQFF.

The chain combines TRBV5-4 with TRBJ2-7; D is undetermined. Germline V gene data show CDR1 as SGHNT and CDR2 as YYREEE (reference sequence). Trimming took 1 base from V and 3 from J, leaving 11 bases between them. This CDR3 is 14 amino acids long. This CDR3 is CASSLKDSYYEQYF. CDR3 coding DNA: TGTGCCAGCAGCTTGAAGGATAGCTACTACGAGCAGTACTTC.

In its sample, this clone was seen once. This chain uses TRBV3-1 (or the pseudogene TRBV3-2) with TRBJ1-6; 7 bases fit TRBD1. CDR1 is LGHDT and CDR2 is YNNKEL in the germline V gene (reference sequence). CDR3 length equals 14 residues. Trimming cost V 4 bases and J 4 bases; bases outside gene matches: 1. DNA of the CDR3: TGTGCCAGCAGCCCGGGACAGTATAATTCACCCCTCCACTTT. It codes for CASSPGQYNSPLHF.

The chain uses TRBV6-5 and TRBJ1-3; TRBD1 is a possible D gene (5 bases). The CDR3 has 14 amino acids. Per germline, CDR1 MNHEY and CDR2 SVGAGI. The ends were cut back, 8 bases at V and 0 bases at J, with 11 bases in the middle. The CDR3 nucleotides are TGTGCCAGCCGGGGACGGAGCTCTGGAAACACCATATATTTT. Its protein is CASRGRSSGNTIYF.

This chain connects TRBV6-4 to TRBJ2-3; D is possibly TRBD2 (6 bases). V was pared by 5 bases and J by 0 bases, with 6 bases between. The CDR3 runs 13 residues. Germline V gene lookup returns CDR1 MRHNA and CDR2 SNTAGT. In DNA, the CDR3 is TGTGCCAGCAGTAGCGGGAGCACAGATACGCAGTATTTT. Translating it yields CASSSGSTDTQYF.

The chain links TRBV6-5 to TRBJ1-1; D not resolved. The germline V gene has CDR1 MNHEY and CDR2 SVGAGI. V was clipped by 1 base and J by 0 bases, with 9 bases between them. This CDR3 has 15 amino acids. The CDR3 coding sequence is TGTGCCAGCAGTTACTTCCCTACACTGAACACTGAAGCTTTCTTT. Protein product: CASSYFPTLNTEAFF.

The chain has TRBV19 and TRBJ1-1, with unresolved D. V was shortened by 3 bases and J by 4 bases, with 9 bases between the two germline ends. The germline CDR1 and CDR2 sequences are LNHDA and SQIVND (reference sequence). This CDR3 comprises 13 residues. The CDR3 DNA reads as TGTGCCAGTAGTATCGCAGCGACCACTGAAGCTTTCTTT. Translating it yields CASSIAATTEAFF.

This clone was seen a handful of times. This chain links TRBV5-4 with TRBJ2-1; the match to TRBD1 covers 12 bases. Per the germline V gene, CDR1 is SGHNT and CDR2 is YYREEE (reference sequence). V lost 3 bases to trimming and J lost 9 bases; unmatched junction nucleotides: 7. The CDR3 has 15 residues. Here the CDR3 reads CASSSGQGAILEQFF. CDR3 nucleotide sequence: TGTGCCAGCAGCTCGGGACAGGGGGCTATTCTTGAGCAGTTCTTC.

The chain recombines TRBV2 with TRBJ2-5; D gene uncertain. The CDR3 has 11 amino acids. The V end lost 5 bases, the J end lost 2 bases, and 3 bases lay between the germline ends. Per germline, CDR1 SNHLY and CDR2 FYNNEI. The CDR3 nucleotides are TGTGCCAGCAGTATTCAAGAGACCCAGTACTTC. Translated, it gives CASSIQETQYF.

This chain uses TRBV7-2 with TRBJ2-7; D is unclear. Trimming removed 1 base at V and 2 bases at J, with 6 bases between. This CDR3 is 13 amino acids long. The germline gives CDR1 SGHTA, CDR2 FQGNSA. In DNA form, the CDR3 reads TGTGCCAGCAGCTTAGGCGTAACCTACGAGCAGTACTTC. Amino acids: CASSLGVTYEQYF. Supplemented by reference TRBV7-2 and TRBJ2-7, the full variable domain reads GAGVSQSPSNKVTEKGKDVELRCDPISGHTALYWYRQSLGQGLEFLIYFQGNSAPDKSGLPSDRFSAERTGGSVSTLTIQRTQQEDSAVYLCASSLGVTYEQYFGPGTRLTVT.

The chain recombines TRBV10-3 with TRBJ2-2; TRBD2 agrees at 9 bases. Germline V lookup: CDR1 ENHRY, CDR2 SYGVKD. This CDR3 is 17 amino acids long. The V gene end was trimmed by 5 bases and the J gene end by 2 bases; junction bases not matched to a gene: 9. The CDR3 protein is CAISFPAGGGNTGELFF. As DNA, the CDR3 is TGTGCCATCAGTTTCCCCGCGGGGGGGGGAAACACCGGGGAGCTGTTTTTT.

This chain uses TRBV27 with TRBJ2-1; the match to TRBD1 covers 9 bases. This CDR3 is 17 amino acids long. Germline CDR1 reads MNHEY; CDR2 reads SMNVEV (reference sequence). The V and J ends lost 2 bases and 4 bases, in that order; junction bases with no gene match: 9. CDR3 bases: TGTGCCAGCAGTTTAGGGGACAGGGCTTCGGGTTACAATGAGCAGTTCTTC. This encodes CASSLGDRASGYNEQFF.

The rearrangement links TRBV6-2 or TRBV6-3 to TRBJ2-5; 12 bases agree with TRBD2. With 3 bases clipped from V and 5 bases from J, the junction kept 7 bases outside the gene matches. In germline, CDR1 is MNHEY, CDR2 SVGEGT. The CDR3 is 16 amino acids. The CDR3 spells CASSYSLAGGPETQYF. The CDR3 DNA reads TGTGCCAGCAGTTATTCACTAGCGGGAGGACCCGAGACCCAGTACTTC.

The chain couples TRBV2 to TRBJ2-7; D may match TRBD1 or TRBD2 (5 bases each). V lost 5 bases to trimming and J lost 5 bases, with 19 bases between them. This CDR3 is 15 amino acids long. The germline V gene encodes CDR1 SNHLY and CDR2 FYNNEI. The CDR3 region has the DNA TGTGCCAGCAGTTCTCCGGGACGGCTCCTAAACGAGCAGTACTTC. Its translation is CASSSPGRLLNEQYF.

This clone was recorded a few times. This chain uses TRBV18 with TRBJ1-1; the D gene is possibly TRBD1 (6 bases). V lost 2 bases, J lost 1 base, and 20 bases lay in between. Looked up from germline, CDR1 is KGHSH and CDR2 is LQKENI. This CDR3 comprises 18 residues. Here the CDR3 reads CASSPNFSGAIGNTEAFF. The CDR3, as DNA: TGTGCCAGCTCACCAAACTTTTCAGGGGCAATCGGGAACACTGAAGCTTTCTTT. The variable domain in full, completed from reference TRBV18 and TRBJ1-1, reads NAGVMQNPRHLVRRRGQEARLRCSPMKGHSHVYWYRQLPEEGLKFMVYLQKENIIDESGMPKERFSAEFPKEGPSILRIQQVVRGDSAAYFCASSPNFSGAIGNTEAFFGQGTRLTVV.

The chain couples TRBV19 to TRBJ2-5, with TRBD2 matching over 11 bases. After removal of 4 bases from V and 5 bases from J, the junction contained 6 bases not matched to a gene. The CDR3 length is 15 residues. Per germline, CDR1 LNHDA and CDR2 SQIVND (reference sequence). CDR3 nucleotides: TGTGCCAGTAGTAAACTAGCGGGAGTGGGGGAGACCCAGTACTTC. Protein sequence: CASSKLAGVGETQYF.

This clone was picked up a small number of times. J is TRBJ1-1 and V is TRBV5-4, with D uncertain. Germline V lookup: CDR1 SGHNT, CDR2 YYREEE (reference sequence). The CDR3 is 16 residues long. V was clipped by 4 bases and J by 0 bases, with 16 bases between them. In DNA, the CDR3 is TGTGCCAGCAGCCAAGGACCGTCTATGATGAACACTGAAGCTTTCTTT. It yields the protein CASSQGPSMMNTEAFF.

The rearrangement links TRBV9 to TRBJ2-1, with unresolved D. The CDR3 extends over 14 amino acids. The germline V and J ends were trimmed by 0 bases and 0 bases, with 4 bases remaining between them. The germline CDR1 and CDR2 sequences are SGDLS and YYNGEE. The CDR3 DNA is TGTGCCAGCAGCGTAGACTACTCCTACAATGAGCAGTTCTTC. This encodes CASSVDYSYNEQFF.

The V and J genes are TRBV5-1 and TRBJ2-5; 8 bases are a match to TRBD2. This CDR3 has 15 residues. CDR1 and CDR2 (germline): SGHRS, YFSETQ. V lost 0 bases, J lost 4 bases, and 5 bases stayed unmatched. The CDR3 region has the DNA TGCGCCAGCAGCTTGGGGAGCGGGAGAAGAGAGACCCAGTACTTC. Its translation is CASSLGSGRRETQYF.

V is TRBV28 and J is TRBJ2-7; D remains ambiguous. Trimming pared 4 bases from V and 1 base from J, leaving 11 bases between. Germline CDR1 MDHEN, CDR2 SYDVKM. The CDR3 consists of 14 residues. The CDR3 DNA is TGTGCCAGCAGTTCCGTTCCAGTATCCTACGAGCAGTACTTC. It translates to CASSSVPVSYEQYF.

In this sample, this clone turned up once. V usage is TRBV6-1 and J usage is TRBJ2-7, with D perhaps matching TRBD1 (5 bases). CDR1 is MNHNS and CDR2 is SASEGT in the germline V gene. CDR3 length equals 14 residues. The V and J ends lost 1 base and 4 bases respectively, with 11 bases between them. The CDR3 coding sequence is TGTGCCAGCAGTGAAGACAGGCTGCTTTACGAGCAGTACTTC. It specifies CASSEDRLLYEQYF.